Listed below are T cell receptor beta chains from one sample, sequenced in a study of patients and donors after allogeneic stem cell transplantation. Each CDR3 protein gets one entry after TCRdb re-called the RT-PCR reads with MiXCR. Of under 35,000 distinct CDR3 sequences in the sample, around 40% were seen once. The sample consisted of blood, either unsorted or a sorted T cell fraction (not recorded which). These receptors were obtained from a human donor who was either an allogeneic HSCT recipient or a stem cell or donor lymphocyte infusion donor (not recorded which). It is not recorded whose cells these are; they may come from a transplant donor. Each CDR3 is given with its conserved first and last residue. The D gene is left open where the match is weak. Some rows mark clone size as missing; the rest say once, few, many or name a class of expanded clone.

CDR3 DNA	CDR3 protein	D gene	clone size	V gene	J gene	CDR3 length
TGTGCCAGCAGCCAAGAAGCCCTCCCAGCTGGTGAGCAGTTCTTC	CASSQEALPAGEQFF	NA	NA	TRBV3-1	TRBJ2-1	15
TGTGCCAGCAGCCAAGGGCCCTATCGAGGAGAAAAACTGTTTTTT	CASSQGPYRGEKLFF	NA	NA	TRBV14	TRBJ1-4	15
TGTGCCAGCTCACCAACGGGAAGTCGTAATTCACCCCTCCACTTT	CASSPTGSRNSPLHF	NA	NA	TRBV18	TRBJ1-6	15
TGTGCCAGCAGAACCGGACTAGCGGCCTACGAGCAGTACTTC	CASRTGLAAYEQYF	TRBD2	NA	TRBV27	TRBJ2-7	14
TGTGCCAGCAGCTTAAGGGCACAGGGTGGCTACACCTTC	CASSLRAQGGYTF	NA	NA	TRBV7-9	TRBJ1-2	13
TGTGCCAGCAGCTATTACCGGACAGGGAGCTACACCTTC	CASSYYRTGSYTF	TRBD1	NA	TRBV7-9	TRBJ1-2	13
TGTGCCAGCGGGACAGGGCTCTACGAGCAGTACTTC	CASGTGLYEQYF	TRBD1	few	TRBV7-9	TRBJ2-7	12
TGTGCCAGCAGCCCCGTTGGTTTCGGCTATGGCTACACCTTC	CASSPVGFGYGYTF	NA	few	TRBV7-9	TRBJ1-2	14
TGTGCCAGCAGCCTTAAACTAGCGACCGGGGAGCTGTTTTTT	CASSLKLATGELFF	TRBD2	NA	TRBV7-9	TRBJ2-2	14
TGTGCCAGCAGCTTAGGGGGCCTGGCCAGCACTGAAGTTTTCTTT	CASSLGGLASTEVFF	NA	NA	TRBV7-9	TRBJ1-1	15
TGCAGTGCTAGACATCTGTTTGACACCATATATTTT	CSARHLFDTIYF	NA	few	TRBV20-1	TRBJ1-3	12
TGCAGTGCTAGGAATGCGGGTGAAGTAAGGGATGAGCAGTTCTTC	CSARNAGEVRDEQFF	NA	NA	TRBV20-1	TRBJ2-1	15
TGTGCCAGCAGCCGGAGCAGTATCTCTGGAAACACCATATATTTT	CASSRSSISGNTIYF	NA	NA	TRBV7-9	TRBJ1-3	15
TGTGCCAGCAGCCAGGGGAAAGATCGAAGGGAAAAACTGTTTTTT	CASSQGKDRREKLFF	NA	NA	TRBV13	TRBJ1-4	15
TGTGCCAGCAGTCCCGTATCCTCCTATAATTCACCCCTCCACTTT	CASSPVSSYNSPLHF	NA	NA	TRBV12-3/TRBV12-4	TRBJ1-6	15
TGTGCCAGCAGTCCCCTAGCGGGGGGCTACAATGAGCAGTTCTTC	CASSPLAGGYNEQFF	TRBD2	NA	TRBV3-1	TRBJ2-1	15
TGCGCCAGCAGCGTGGTGCTGGGGTCCGGCTACACCTTC	CASSVVLGSGYTF	NA	NA	TRBV5-1	TRBJ1-2	13
TGCGCCAGCAGCTTGGATAAGGGGATAACTGAAGCTTTCTTT	CASSLDKGITEAFF	NA	NA	TRBV5-1	TRBJ1-1	14
TGTGCCAGCATGGAGGTCGGTACAGATACGCAGTATTTT	CASMEVGTDTQYF	NA	NA	TRBV28	TRBJ2-3	13
TGTGCCAGCAGCTTAACAGGGAACACTGAAGTTTTCTTT	CASSLTGNTEVFF	NA	few	TRBV7-3	TRBJ1-1	13
TGCGCCAGCAGCCAAGGGGGGTTTTGGGAAAAACTGTTTTTT	CASSQGGFWEKLFF	NA	NA	TRBV4-3	TRBJ1-4	14
TGTGCCGTCAGAGGGGCGACCTACTATGGCTACACCTTC	CAVRGATYYGYTF	NA	NA	TRBV6-5	TRBJ1-2	13
TGTGCCAGCAGCTTAGGACAACTCGACTTACTCACAGATACGCAGTATTTT	CASSLGQLDLLTDTQYF	NA	few	TRBV7-9	TRBJ2-3	17
TGTGCCACCAATAACTGGAGCACAGATACGCAGTATTTT	CATNNWSTDTQYF	NA	NA	TRBV15	TRBJ2-3	13
TGTGCCAGCAGCTTAAGGCTGCGGGGGGGATCAGATACGCAGTATTTT	CASSLRLRGGSDTQYF	TRBD2	NA	TRBV7-2	TRBJ2-3	16
TGTGCCAGCAGCCACCTACAGGGCTTCCAAGAGACCCAGTACTTC	CASSHLQGFQETQYF	NA	NA	TRBV11-3	TRBJ2-5	15
TGCAGTGCTAGAGATTTTTCTGAGACTGCATACAATGAGCAGTTCTTC	CSARDFSETAYNEQFF	NA	NA	TRBV20-1	TRBJ2-1	16
TGTGCCACCAGCTCCCGTCAGGGGACGAATGAGCAGTTCTTC	CATSSRQGTNEQFF	NA	NA	TRBV15	TRBJ2-1	14
TGTGCCAGCAGTTACTCCTGGGACAGGGGGCTGGGGACTGAAGCTTTCTTT	CASSYSWDRGLGTEAFF	TRBD1	few	TRBV6-6	TRBJ1-1	17
TGCGCCAGCAGCTTGATCGGGGTTAGCACAGATACGCAGTATTTT	CASSLIGVSTDTQYF	NA	once	TRBV5-1	TRBJ2-3	15
TGTGCCAGCAGGAGATGGAACTCTGGAAACACCATATATTTT	CASRRWNSGNTIYF	NA	few	TRBV12-3/TRBV12-4	TRBJ1-3	14
TGCAGTGCTAACCCGATTCTAACCGGGGAGCTGTTTTTT	CSANPILTGELFF	NA	few	TRBV20-1	TRBJ2-2	13
TGCAGTGCCAGGGAGCTAGAAAACTATAGCAATCAGCCCCAGCATTTT	CSARELENYSNQPQHF	NA	NA	TRBV20-1	TRBJ1-5	16
TGTGCCACCACCGGGACAGGTGATCAGCCCCAGCATTTT	CATTGTGDQPQHF	TRBD1	few	TRBV12-3/TRBV12-4	TRBJ1-5	13
TGTGCCAGCACCCAAGGCTACAATGAGCAGTTCTTC	CASTQGYNEQFF	NA	NA	TRBV7-9	TRBJ2-1	12
TGCGCCAGCAGCTCTCCCGGGACAATGAACACTGAAGCTTTCTTT	CASSSPGTMNTEAFF	NA	NA	TRBV5-1	TRBJ1-1	15
TGTGCCAGCAGTCTAGGGGGTAGCTATGGCTACACCTTC	CASSLGGSYGYTF	NA	few	TRBV12-3/TRBV12-4	TRBJ1-2	13
TGTGCCACCAGCAGAGATCGGCCAAGTATCTTTGGAAACACCATATATTTT	CATSRDRPSIFGNTIYF	NA	few	TRBV15	TRBJ1-3	17
TGCGCCAGCAGCCCATGGGGGGTTGGCCCGGAGACTGAAGCTTTCTTT	CASSPWGVGPETEAFF	NA	NA	TRBV4-3	TRBJ1-1	16
TGTGCCAGCAGCTTGGGAGGACTAGCAGATACGCAGTATTTT	CASSLGGLADTQYF	TRBD2	NA	TRBV5-6	TRBJ2-3	14
TGCGCCAGCAGCCAAGAGGGACTAGCGGGAGATCAAGAGACCCAGTACTTC	CASSQEGLAGDQETQYF	TRBD2	many	TRBV4-1	TRBJ2-5	17
TGTGCCAGCAGCCTCGACAGGAGTGAAGCTTTCTTT	CASSLDRSEAFF	NA	few	TRBV4-2	TRBJ1-1	12
TGTGCCAGCTGCCCTTTGGGGGACAGGGATTGCACCTTC	CASCPLGDRDCTF	TRBD1	NA	TRBV7-9	TRBJ1-2	13
TGTGCCAGCAGCCTCGGGGCCAATCAGCCCCAGCATTTT	CASSLGANQPQHF	NA	NA	TRBV5-5	TRBJ1-5	13
TGTGCCACCGCGGCGGGGGAGGATACGCAGTATTTT	CATAAGEDTQYF	TRBD2	NA	TRBV6-2/TRBV6-3	TRBJ2-3	12
TGCAGTGCCCGGGACTCGGATAGGACTGAAGCTTTCTTT	CSARDSDRTEAFF	NA	NA	TRBV20-1	TRBJ1-1	13
TGTGCCAGCAGTTCAAGACAGGGTATCACTGAAGCTTTCTTT	CASSSRQGITEAFF	TRBD1	many	TRBV12-3/TRBV12-4	TRBJ1-1	14
TGTGCCAGCAGCTTCTTCCTAGCGGGAGCAGAGACCCAGTACTTC	CASSFFLAGAETQYF	TRBD2	many	TRBV6-5	TRBJ2-5	15
TGTGCCAGCAGCTTAGGGGTATGGGTCAAGCGCACAGATACGCAGTATTTT	CASSLGVWVKRTDTQYF	NA	NA	TRBV7-2	TRBJ2-3	17
TGTGCCAGCAGCCGACCCTCCGGGGGAGGTGGAGAAAAACTGTTTTTT	CASSRPSGGGGEKLFF	NA	few	TRBV12-3/TRBV12-4	TRBJ1-4	16